The next 3 T cell receptor beta chains were all read from a single sample in a study of blood T cell repertoires in COVID-19. This table comes from immunoSEQ multiplex PCR, and its TCRdb copy is limited to in-frame clones, with some not included. The sample holds fewer than 250,000 clones, about 90% seen once. The specimen was peripheral blood. These receptors were collected from a young man with acute or convalescent COVID-19.

CDR3 nucleotides: TGCGCCAGCGGCACAGGGGGCTCTCGCCAGGCAAACACCGGGGAGCTGTTTTTT. Amino acid sequence: CASGTGGSRQANTGELFF. V is TRBV5-1 and J is TRBJ2-2; TRBD1 matches at 9 bases. After removal of 7 bases from V and 2 bases from J, the junction contained 15 bases not matched to a gene. Germline lookup yields CDR1 SGHRS and CDR2 YFSETQ. CDR3 length: 18 residues.

The rearrangement joins TRBV5-1 to TRBJ1-5; 11 positions agree with TRBD1. The trim removed 6 bases at V and 2 bases at J, leaving 4 bases unmatched. CDR1 is SGHRS, CDR2 YFSETQ, per germline. The CDR3 consists of 15 residues. The CDR3 sequence is CASKEGQGGNQPQHF. Here the CDR3 DNA reads TGCGCCAGCAAAGAGGGACAGGGGGGCAATCAGCCCCAGCATTTT.

This chain's CDR3 is CASSLGGSNYGYTF. The CDR3 DNA follows: TGTGCCAGCAGCTTAGGAGGTTCTAACTATGGCTACACCTTC. The genes are TRBV7-2 and TRBJ1-2; no clear D gene. CDR1 and CDR2 from the germline V gene are SGHTA and FQGNSA. This CDR3 contains 14 residues. Trimming shortened V by 1 base and J by 0 bases, and 6 bases separated the two germline ends.